The present T cell receptor (beta chain) was sequenced within a study of blood T cell repertoires in COVID-19. The CDR3 totals 14 residues. The ends were cut back, 2 bases at V and 2 bases at J, with 9 bases in the middle. The germline CDR1 and CDR2 sequences are LGHDT and YNNKEL (reference sequence). Some clones are missing from TCRdb's copy, which holds only in-frame ones; the method was immunoSEQ multiplex PCR. In the table there are roughly 150,000 clones, more than 75% of which are singletons. This chain connects TRBV3-1 (or the pseudogene TRBV3-2) to TRBJ1-1, with D hard to call. The sample consisted of peripheral blood. The receptor was isolated from a man aged 45-65 years who had recovered from COVID-19. The CDR3 bases are TGTGCCAGCAGCCAATCCCGCAGTAACACTGAAGCTTTCTTT. It codes for CASSQSRSNTEAFF.